One sample yielded the 28 T cell receptor beta chains listed below, sequenced in a study of molecular identifiers for immune sequencing clone quantification (dated by TCRdb to the late 2010s). Preparation of the library involved PCR. The instrument was a NextSeq 500. TCRdb ran its own pipeline on the public reads, namely fastp trimming at Q25 and MiXCR clone calling, and kept in-frame beta chains. Rows with one shared CDR3 protein collapse into an entry with the most common genes and DNA. The sample has hundreds of thousands of distinct CDR3 sequences on record, 25% of them singletons. The ten biggest clones cover about 0.84% of the sample. Sequenced material: naive CD8+ T cells from blood, with Jurkat cell RNA spiked in. The intended sense of this specimen's cell subset or site label: FACS-sorted CD8+CD4-CCR7+CD45RA+ naive T cells. The receptor source for this set is a human donor in good health. Some libraries in this study had Jurkat cell RNA spiked in.

The sample holds many counts of this clonotype. The CDR3 nucleotides read TGTGCCAGCAGCCGTGAATATGGCTACACCTTC. It encodes CASSREYGYTF. This rearrangement joins TRBV28 to TRBJ1-2; D gene uncertain. The CDR3 covers 11 residues. Germline CDR1 MDHEN, CDR2 SYDVKM. Trimming removed 6 bases at V and 5 bases at J, with 7 bases between.

For this clonotype: A much larger clone lies one base from this, so it may be a read error. The rearrangement uses TRBV4-1 and TRBJ2-7; 12 bases are a match to TRBD1. Looked up from germline, CDR1 is MGHRA and CDR2 is YSYEKL. The length of the CDR3 is 15 residues. CDR3 coding DNA: TGCGCCAGCAGCACCCTAGGGACAGGGGGCTACGAGCAGTGCTTC. This codes for CASSTLGTGGYEQCF.

This clonotype was counted ten times or more. The chain uses TRBV28 and TRBJ1-5; no clear D. The length of the CDR3 is 14 residues. The germline V gene has CDR1 MDHEN and CDR2 SYDVKM. V was cut by 3 bases and J by 4 bases, with 10 bases left in between. CDR3 coding DNA: TGTGCCAGCAGTTTTTCGGTTACAAATCAGCCCCAGCATTTT. Its translation is CASSFSVTNQPQHF.

This clonotype appeared many times. The gene calls are TRBV6-6 and TRBJ2-3, with 7 nucleotides matching TRBD2. V lost 8 bases and J lost 2; bases outside the gene matches: 4. CDR1 and CDR2 (germline): MNHNY, SVGAGI (reference sequence). The CDR3 runs to 13 residues. The CDR3 nucleotides are TGTGCCAGCGGAAGCGGGGACACAGATACGCAGTATTTT. Translation: CASGSGDTDTQYF.

With respect to this clonotype: Possible read error: a much larger clone is one base away. The chain employs TRBV7-9 and TRBJ2-7; TRBD1 might be the D (6 bases). Looked up from germline, CDR1 is SEHNR and CDR2 is FQNEAQ (reference sequence). This CDR3 comprises 14 residues. DNA of the CDR3: TGTGCCCGCAGCTATGAAGCAGGGGCCCGCGAGCAGTACTTC. Amino acid sequence: CARSYEAGAREQYF.

Remarks on this clonotype: Just one base apart from a much larger clone, this may be a read error. The rearrangement joins TRBV19 to TRBJ2-1, with 7 bases aligning to TRBD2. This CDR3 has 14 residues. V lost 3 bases and J lost 8; bases outside the gene matches: 7. Germline CDR1 LNHDA, CDR2 SQIVND (reference sequence). The CDR3 sequence: CASSMSGVPDEQFF. In DNA form, the CDR3 reads TGTGCCAGTAGTATGAGCGGGGTGCCCGATGAGCAGTTCTTC.

This clonotype came up many times. The rearrangement uses TRBV15 and TRBJ1-5; D is perhaps TRBD1 (5 bases). The CDR3 covers 15 residues. Trimming pared 0 bases from V and 6 bases from J, leaving 12 bases between. Germline values: CDR1 LNHNV, CDR2 YYDKDF (reference sequence). The CDR3 nucleotides are TGTGCCACCAGCAGAGATGTTGGGGGTGCTCAGCCCCAGCATTTT. Amino acids: CATSRDVGGAQPQHF.

This clonotype was detected ten times or more. The rearrangement uses TRBV4-3 and TRBJ2-2; TRBD2 might be the D (5 bases). CDR1 and CDR2 (germline): LGHNA, YSLEER. The ends were cut back, 1 base at V and 3 bases at J, with 12 bases in the middle. The CDR3 has 16 amino acids. CDR3 DNA sequence: TGCGCCAGCAGCCAAGTTAGAGGGCTAGACACCGGGGAGCTGTTTTTT. This translates into CASSQVRGLDTGELFF.

The table lists this clonotype with many counts. The chain joins TRBV5-5 to TRBJ1-1; TRBD1 might be the D (6 bases). This CDR3 has 12 residues. Per germline, CDR1 SGHKS and CDR2 YYEKEE (reference sequence). V was clipped by 3 bases and J by 8 bases, with 11 bases between them. CDR3 coding DNA: TGTGCCAGCAGCTGGAATGACAGGGAAGCTTTCTTT. This translates into CASSWNDREAFF.

In DNA form, the CDR3 reads TGTGCCTGGAGTGTGGCTTTGGAGTTTACTGACAGGGACACTGAAGCTTTCTTT. Its protein product is CAWSVALEFTDRDTEAFF. V gene TRBV30 combines with J gene TRBJ1-1; 7 bases are a match to TRBD1. From germline, CDR1 is GTSNPN and CDR2 SVGIG (reference sequence). The CDR3 consists of 18 residues. J lost 3 bases, V lost 0 bases, and 16 bases had no gene match.

The table lists this clonotype with a few counts. The chain links TRBV7-8 to TRBJ1-3, with 12 bases that match TRBD1. Germline values: CDR1 SGHVS, CDR2 FQNEAQ. V shed 4 bases, J shed 0 bases, and the junction held 19 bases outside the gene matches. There are 22 residues in the CDR3. The CDR3 region is CASSSPGGGQGANTVSGNTIYF. CDR3 nucleotides: TGTGCCAGCAGCTCCCCGGGCGGGGGACAGGGGGCTAACACCGTCTCTGGAAACACCATATATTTT.

Details on this clonotype: This may be a read error: a much more frequent sequence differs by one nucleotide. The V and J genes are TRBV7-6 and TRBJ2-5, with D maybe TRBD1 (6 bases). Germline CDR1 reads SGHVS; CDR2 reads FNYEAQ. V lost 1 base to trimming and J lost 7 bases, with 19 bases between them. This CDR3 is 16 amino acids long. In DNA, the CDR3 is TGTGCCAGCAGCTTAGGCCCGCGACAGGAATCAGGGACCCAGTACTTC. This codes for CASSLGPRQESGTQYF.

This clonotype has ten or more counts. The J gene is TRBJ1-1, the V gene TRBV20-1; D call uncertain. CDR1 is DFQATT and CDR2 is SNEGSKA in the germline V gene (reference sequence). The CDR3 has 14 residues. Trimming removed 6 bases from V and 2 bases from J, with 16 bases in between. CDR3 DNA sequence: TGCAGTGCCCCCGACCTGCGCCGAAACACTGAAGCTTTCTTT. Protein product: CSAPDLRRNTEAFF.

This clonotype was picked up a small number of times. This chain connects TRBV6-5 to TRBJ1-5; perhaps TRBD1 as D (6 bases). CDR3 size: 13 residues. Trimming shortened V by 6 bases and J by 6 bases, and 12 bases separated the two germline ends. Per the germline V gene, CDR1 is MNHEY and CDR2 is SVGAGI. DNA for the CDR3: TGTGCCAGCAGACAGGGCCCGGCTCAGCCCCAGCATTTT. Translating it yields CASRQGPAQPQHF.

This clonotype was observed many times. V and J are TRBV7-9 and TRBJ2-1; 11 positions match TRBD2. V shed 5 bases, J shed 0 bases, and the junction held 3 bases outside the gene matches. This CDR3 has 16 amino acids. Germline V gene lookup returns CDR1 SEHNR and CDR2 FQNEAQ (reference sequence). The CDR3 here is CASSPTSGGSYNEQFF. The CDR3 DNA follows: TGTGCCAGCAGCCCAACTAGCGGGGGCTCCTACAATGAGCAGTTCTTC.

In its sample, this clonotype was seen many times. The chain combines TRBV4-1 with TRBJ1-6; D unresolved. The CDR3 sequence is 14 residues long. Germline CDR1 reads MGHRA; CDR2 reads YSYEKL. The germline V and J ends were trimmed by 1 base and 8 bases, with 9 bases remaining between them. The CDR3 region has the DNA TGCGCCAGCAGCCAAGGTACGGGTTATTCACCCCTCCACTTT. Translating gives CASSQGTGYSPLHF.

At least ten counts were recorded for this clonotype. The V call is TRBV4-3, the J call TRBJ2-7, with D perhaps TRBD1 (5 bases). Trimming pared 0 bases from V and 2 bases from J, leaving 14 bases between. The V gene's germline CDR1 is LGHNA and CDR2 YSLEER. The CDR3 covers 16 residues. The CDR3 reads CASSQEGPGLAYEQYF. The CDR3 bases are TGCGCCAGCAGCCAAGAGGGCCCAGGGCTCGCCTACGAGCAGTACTTC.

A word on this clonotype: This may be a read error, as it is one base from a much larger clone. V and J are TRBV6-1 and TRBJ2-3; possibly TRBD1 for D (6 bases). The V and J ends lost 11 bases and 5 bases respectively, with 20 bases between them. The germline gives CDR1 MNHNS, CDR2 SASEGT. This CDR3 is 14 amino acids long. CDR3 coding DNA: TGTGCCGGCAAGGGGAGCCAGGGGTTAGATACGCAGTATTTT. This sequence encodes CAGKGSQGLDTQYF.

The V and J genes are TRBV10-3 and TRBJ2-5, with 7 bases that match TRBD1. The CDR3 sequence is 15 residues long. Germline V CDR1 and CDR2: ENHRY, SYGVKD. The J segment lost 4 bases and the V segment lost 3 bases, leaving 8 bases of the junction unmatched. For the CDR3, the DNA is TGTGCCATCAGTGATTACGGACAGGTGGGAGAGACCCAGTACTTC. This gives the protein CAISDYGQVGETQYF.

The count of this clonotype is one. The junction does not match germline at one end; this may be a read error. CDR3 sequence reads: CAWSVLRITSEKLFF. Here the CDR3 DNA reads TGTGCCTGGAGTGTACTCAGGATAACTAGTGAAAAACTGTTTTTT. V is TRBV30 and J is TRBJ1-4; D not certain. CDR1 and CDR2 from the germline V gene are GTSNPN and SVGIG (reference sequence). This CDR3 comprises 15 residues.

This clonotype has at least ten counts. The chain is built from TRBV12-3 or TRBV12-4 and TRBJ2-2; no clear D gene. The ends were cut back, 3 bases at V and 4 bases at J, with 9 bases in the middle. The CDR3 extends over 14 amino acids. DNA for the CDR3: TGTGCCAGCAGTTTCGTCGGTGTCACCGGGGAGCTGTTTTTT. Protein sequence: CASSFVGVTGELFF.

This clonotype was found many times. The V gene is TRBV20-1, the J gene TRBJ2-7; D remains unclear. This CDR3 region has 13 residues. Trimming removed 6 bases at V and 2 bases at J, with 14 bases between. CDR1 and CDR2 from the germline V gene are DFQATT and SNEGSKA (reference sequence). The chain's CDR3 is CSAPDHGAYEQYF. CDR3 nucleotide sequence: TGCAGTGCCCCGGACCACGGCGCCTACGAGCAGTACTTC.

This clonotype was seen at least ten times. The chain joins TRBV28 to TRBJ2-2; 9 bases map to TRBD2. Germline assignment: CDR1 MDHEN and CDR2 SYDVKM. With 2 bases clipped from V and 3 bases from J, the junction kept 7 bases outside the gene matches. This CDR3 region has 17 residues. The CDR3 sequence: CASSLLSSGIYTGELFF. CDR3 nucleotides: TGTGCCAGCAGTTTACTCTCTAGCGGGATATACACCGGGGAGCTGTTTTTT.

As concerns this clonotype: A read error may be the cause here, since a much bigger clone is one base away. Lacking the conserved final phenylalanine or tryptophan, this CDR3 likely reflects a read error. The chain carries TRBV20-1 and TRBJ2-7; the D gene is possibly TRBD1 (5 bases). The CDR3 extends over 13 amino acids. Germline CDR1 DFQATT, CDR2 SNEGSKA (reference sequence). Deletions cut 1 base from V and 0 bases from J, with 7 bases between. The CDR3 spells CSARVQASYEQYL. The DNA for the CDR3 is TGCAGTGCTAGAGTACAGGCCTCCTACGAGCAGTACTTA.

A note on this clonotype: Given a much more abundant clone one base away, this may be a read error. V is TRBV5-1 and J is TRBJ2-3; 9 nucleotides agree with TRBD2. Germline V gene sequence: CDR1 SGHRS, CDR2 YFSETQ. The CDR3 is made up of 15 amino acids. V shed 4 bases and J 4 bases; nucleotides not matched to a gene: 7. The CDR3 loop reads CASSLAGTTPDTQYF. CDR3 nucleotides: TGCGCCAGCAGCCTAGCGGGGACGACTCCAGATACGCAGTATTTT.

Comment on this clonotype: A much larger clone differs from this one at a single base, so this may be a read error. The gene calls are TRBV30 and TRBJ2-7; D remains unclear. CDR1 and CDR2 (germline): GTSNPN, SVGIG (reference sequence). This CDR3 spans 13 amino acids. CDR3 protein: CAWSAGGSYGQYF. In DNA form, the CDR3 reads TGTGCCTGGAGCGCCGGTGGCTCCTACGGGCAGTACTTC.

This clonotype was observed many times. The genes are TRBV6-6 and TRBJ1-1; possible D gene TRBD1, 5 bases. This CDR3 region has 13 residues. Trimming took off 0 bases at V and 6 bases at J, with 8 bases between the two ends. Germline V gene lookup returns CDR1 MNHNY and CDR2 SVGAGI (reference sequence). CDR3 nucleotides: TGTGCCAGCAGTTACTCTCAGGGCTCTGAAGCTTTCTTT. It is translated as CASSYSQGSEAFF.

This rearrangement joins TRBV9 to TRBJ1-6; the D gene is possibly TRBD1 (5 bases). The germline gives CDR1 SGDLS, CDR2 YYNGEE. Trimming stripped 0 bases from V and 7 bases from J, with 11 bases between. This CDR3 comprises 15 residues. CDR3 bases: TGTGCCAGCAGCGTAGAAGGGGAGCTAAATTCACCCCTCCACTTT. As protein: CASSVEGELNSPLHF. Complete variable domain (other parts from reference TRBV9 and TRBJ1-6): DSGVTQTPKHLITATGQRVTLRCSPRSGDLSVYWYQQSLDQGLQFLIQYYNGEERAKGNILERFSAQQFPDLHSELNLSSLELGDSALYFCASSVEGELNSPLHFGNGTRLTVT.